This entry describes one T cell receptor (beta chain). Its antigen is as yet unknown. Other DNA sequences in the sample encode the same CDR3. This sample is part of a study of shared clonotypes between healthy human individuals. Broader study findings: Sharing of clonotypes among donors was expected to vary with sequencing depth.

Germline assignment: CDR1 SEHNR and CDR2 FQNEAQ (reference sequence). There are 12 residues in the CDR3. V lost 1 base and J 8 bases, leaving 6 bases between the germline ends. CD45RO-negative, CCR7-selected cells formed the naive CD8 fraction, which excluded terminally differentiated effector memory CD45RA+ cells. Libraries were prepared by immunoSEQ multiplex PCR; TCRdb keeps only in-frame clonotypes and omits some of them. The sample records roughly 2,000,000 clones, about 95% being singletons. The sequenced sample was naive CD8+ T cells sorted from blood. This chain connects TRBV7-9 to TRBJ2-1; D is unresolved. The receptor's source is a man in his late teens or twenties in good health. The CDR3 DNA sequence: TGTGCCAGCAGCTTAGAATTCGATGAGCAGTTCTTC. It yields the protein CASSLEFDEQFF.